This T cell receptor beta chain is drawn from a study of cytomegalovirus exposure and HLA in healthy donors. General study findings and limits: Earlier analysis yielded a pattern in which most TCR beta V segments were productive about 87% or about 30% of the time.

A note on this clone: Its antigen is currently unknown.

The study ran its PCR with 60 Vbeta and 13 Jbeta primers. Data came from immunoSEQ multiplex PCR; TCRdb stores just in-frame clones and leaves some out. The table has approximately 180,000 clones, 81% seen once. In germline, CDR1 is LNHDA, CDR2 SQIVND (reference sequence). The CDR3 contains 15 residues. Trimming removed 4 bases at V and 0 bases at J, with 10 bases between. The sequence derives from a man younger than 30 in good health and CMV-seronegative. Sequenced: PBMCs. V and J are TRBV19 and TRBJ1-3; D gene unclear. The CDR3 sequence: CASSTLTGSGNTIYF. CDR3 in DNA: TGTGCCAGTAGTACCCTTACCGGCTCTGGAAACACCATATATTTT.